These T cell receptor beta chains were read from a single sample in a study of beta chain features in type 1 diabetes. Assay used: immunoSEQ multiplex PCR; TCRdb lists only in-frame clones, some missing. The repertoire holds around 70,000 clones, just under 50% seen once, with around 0.72% in the top ten. Specimen: central memory CD4+ T cells from blood. These receptors all stem from a man in his thirties or forties with type 1 diabetes. Each CDR3 is given without its conserved first and last residue. The order of the fields is J gene, V gene, CDR3 protein.

>TRBJ2-1|TRBV6-1
ASSEGSPGGPNEQF
>TRBJ2-2|TRBV2
ARGTGLAGDTGELF
>TRBJ2-2|TRBV2
ASRPLAGFTGELF
>TRBJ2-1|TRBV2
ASNKLAGDTNEQF
>TRBJ1-1|TRBV7-2
ASSLVRGVSGTEAF
>TRBJ2-1|TRBV7-2
ASSSGTSGSFDEQF
>TRBJ2-3|TRBV29-1
SVEVARGPRSGTQY
>TRBJ2-5|TRBV11-2
ASNRLAGINQETQY
>TRBJ1-2|TRBV2
ASRGQENYGYT
>TRBJ2-7|TRBV2
ATSGDRYEQY
>TRBJ1-5|TRBV7-9
ASSFGDSRRNQPQH
>TRBJ1-1|TRBV7-2
ASSDAPGTEAF
>TRBJ2-1|TRBV5-1
ASSAANTDNEQF
>TRBJ2-3|TRBV18
ASSPPSGTDTQY
>TRBJ2-6|TRBV9
ASSVGGSSGANVLT
>TRBJ1-1|TRBV5-1
ASSFRENTEAF
>TRBJ2-3|TRBV11-3
ASSSQGSDSSDTQY
>TRBJ2-7|TRBV5-1
ASSFQGTYEQY
>TRBJ2-3|TRBV7-9
ASKGDRGPGTQY
>TRBJ1-1|TRBV10-3
AISVEEAGNTEAF
>TRBJ2-7|TRBV30
AWSVGGLGRGSDEQY
>TRBJ1-6|TRBV6-1
ASSETGESSPLH
>TRBJ1-1|TRBV19
ASSISGTGGASVNTEAF
>TRBJ2-1|TRBV18
ASSPPSLNEQF